The clone carrying this T cell receptor beta chain was counted only a few times. What it binds is unknown. TCRdb passed the reads through MiXCR, listing each CDR3 protein once. The sample lists around 430,000 distinct CDR3 sequences, approximately 40% occurring once. The data are from a study of T cell repertoires in cytomegalovirus infection. Study information: Based on public TCR beta signatures, there were indications of CMV infection and of a matching HLA type.

This sequence originates from a human donor in good health (CMV status not recorded). Some clones in this sample may be carry-over from other donors' samples. This specimen consisted of cultured PBMCs, obtained from culture after CMV antigen stimulation.

DNA for the CDR3: TGTGCCGGGCAGGGGACTAGCGGGCGCTCACGGGTTAGCACAGATACGCAGTATTTT. Encoded protein: CAGQGTSGRSRVSTDTQYF. The chain uses TRBV2 and TRBJ2-3, with TRBD2 identical over 12 bases. With 11 bases clipped from V and 0 bases from J, the junction kept 18 bases outside the gene matches. Germline-derived CDR1 and CDR2 are SNHLY and FYNNEI. This CDR3 has 19 residues.